What follows are 20 T cell receptor beta chains derived from one specimen sequenced in a study of cytomegalovirus exposure and HLA in healthy donors. Primers for the PCR totalled 60 Vbeta and 13 Jbeta. Data came from immunoSEQ multiplex PCR; TCRdb stores just in-frame clones and leaves some out. Of around 140,000 clones in the sample, roughly four fifths were seen once. Material for sequencing was PBMCs. The receptors were sampled from a female donor in good health and CMV-seropositive.

The genes are TRBV19 and TRBJ2-5, with 9 bases aligning to TRBD2. CDR1 and CDR2 (germline): LNHDA, SQIVND (reference sequence). With V trimmed by 6 bases and J by 2 bases, 7 bases remained unmatched. CDR3 length: 15 residues. The CDR3 coding sequence is TGTGCCAGTAGCCAGACTAGCGGAAAACAAGAGACCCAGTACTTC. Its translation is CASSQTSGKQETQYF.

The J gene is TRBJ2-5, the V gene TRBV14; 7 bases are shared with TRBD1. This CDR3 comprises 13 residues. The germline V gene encodes CDR1 SGHDN and CDR2 FVKESK. J gave up 7 bases and V 2 bases, and 4 bases lay outside the gene matches. CDR3 sequence (DNA): TGTGCCAGCAGCCAATTTACAGGGGCGACCCAGTACTTC. Its protein is CASSQFTGATQYF.

This clone was seen a handful of times. J is TRBJ2-7 and V is TRBV9; TRBD1 is a possible D gene (6 bases). The CDR3 is 16 residues long. Germline V gene lookup returns CDR1 SGDLS and CDR2 YYNGEE. V lost 0 bases and J 0 bases, leaving 13 bases between the germline ends. The CDR3 sequence is CASSVGGQMSSYEQYF. The CDR3 region has the DNA TGTGCCAGCAGCGTAGGGGGGCAAATGAGCTCCTACGAGCAGTACTTC.

The rearrangement links TRBV18 to TRBJ1-1; D not certain. Trimming stripped 3 bases from V and 3 bases from J, with 8 bases between. Germline V gives CDR1 KGHSH, CDR2 LQKENI. The CDR3 sequence is 13 residues long. Here the CDR3 reads CASSPYGDTEAFF. DNA for the CDR3: TGTGCCAGCTCACCGTACGGGGACACTGAAGCTTTCTTT.

The sample holds a few counts of this clone. In nucleotides, the CDR3 is TGTGCCAGTAGTATGAACAGAATACTCTATGGCTACACCTTC. Amino acid sequence: CASSMNRILYGYTF. The J gene is TRBJ1-2, the V gene TRBV19, with D uncertain. CDR1 is LNHDA and CDR2 is SQIVND in the germline V gene (reference sequence). This CDR3 comprises 14 residues. V lost 3 bases to trimming and J lost 4 bases, with 12 bases between them. Variable domain in full (rest from reference TRBV19 and TRBJ1-2): DGGITQSPKYLFRKEGQNVTLSCEQNLNHDAMYWYRQDPGQGLRLIYYSQIVNDFQKGDIAEGYSVSREKKESFPLTVTSAQKNPTAFYLCASSMNRILYGYTFGSGTRLTVV.

The rearrangement joins TRBV9 to TRBJ2-1; 11 positions match TRBD1. The CDR3 sequence is 18 residues long. The trim removed 0 bases at V and 0 bases at J, leaving 5 bases unmatched. Germline V gene data show CDR1 as SGDLS and CDR2 as YYNGEE. For the CDR3, the DNA is TGTGCCAGCAGCGTAGGGGCCGGGACAGGGGGCTCCTACAATGAGCAGTTCTTC. Translation: CASSVGAGTGGSYNEQFF.

This clone was observed a single time. The chain uses TRBV7-2 and TRBJ2-7, with a tentative D call TRBD1 (6 bases). V dropped 8 bases and J dropped 0 bases, with 14 bases sitting between them. The length of the CDR3 is 14 residues. CDR1 SGHTA and CDR2 FQGNSA come from the germline V gene. For the CDR3, the DNA is TGTGCCAGCTCCTGGACAGCGAGCTCCTACGAGCAGTACTTC. Translated, it gives CASSWTASSYEQYF.

This clone was counted between two and nine times. The CDR3 reads CASSGPSGRYNEQFF. The DNA of the CDR3 is TGCGCCAGCAGCGGTCCTAGCGGGAGGTACAATGAGCAGTTCTTC. This rearrangement joins TRBV5-1 to TRBJ2-1, with 11 nucleotides matching TRBD2. Per germline, CDR1 SGHRS and CDR2 YFSETQ. The CDR3 contains 15 residues. V lost 4 bases to trimming and J lost 4 bases; unmatched junction nucleotides: 4.

The chain employs TRBV27 and TRBJ1-5, with TRBD1 identical over 7 bases. The CDR3 has 15 residues. Germline loops: CDR1 MNHEY, CDR2 SMNVEV (reference sequence). Trimming removed 4 bases from V and 7 bases from J; junction bases left unmatched: 10. CDR3 nucleotide sequence: TGTGCCAGCAGTTCGTCGGACAGGTTTAGCCAGCCCCAGCATTTT. It is translated as CASSSSDRFSQPQHF.

The chain combines TRBV6-1 with TRBJ2-7; 7 positions match TRBD2. The V and J ends lost 3 bases and 2 bases, in that order; junction bases with no gene match: 4. The CDR3 has 14 residues. Germline CDR1 is MNHNS and CDR2 is SASEGT. CDR3 loop: CASSEWGGTYEQYF. The CDR3, as DNA: TGTGCCAGCAGTGAGTGGGGGGGGACCTACGAGCAGTACTTC.

The chain combines TRBV14 with TRBJ1-6; D gene ambiguous. V shed 1 base and J shed 10 bases, with 8 bases lying between them. The CDR3 covers 13 residues. Germline values: CDR1 SGHDN, CDR2 FVKESK. The CDR3 is CASSQAPRSPLHF. As DNA, the CDR3 is TGTGCCAGCAGCCAAGCCCCCCGGTCACCCCTCCACTTT.

In this sample, this clone turned up a few times. The rearrangement uses TRBV5-8 and TRBJ1-4; D is unresolved. V gave up 1 base and J gave up 7 bases, with 5 bases separating them. This CDR3 is 12 amino acids long. Germline V CDR1 and CDR2: SGHTS, YDEGEE. Written as DNA, the CDR3 is TGTGCCAGCAGCTTGAGACTTGAAAAACTGTTTTTT. It is translated as CASSLRLEKLFF.

The V call is TRBV11-3, the J call TRBJ2-3; TRBD2 agrees at 11 bases. Germline CDR1 is SGHNT and CDR2 is YENEEA. Trimming removed 5 bases from V and 0 bases from J; junction bases left unmatched: 1. The CDR3 sequence is 15 residues long. CDR3 bases: TGTGCCAGCAGCGGGACTAGCGGAAGCACAGATACGCAGTATTTT. Encoded protein: CASSGTSGSTDTQYF.

The rearrangement joins TRBV7-9 to TRBJ2-7, with a weak D call TRBD2 (5 bases). V was trimmed by 5 bases and J by 6 bases, leaving 17 bases between them. The germline gives CDR1 SEHNR, CDR2 FQNEAQ (reference sequence). This CDR3 has 14 residues. The CDR3 nucleotides read TGTGCCAGCAGCCCAGCGGTGGTCCCCTCCGAGCAGTACTTC. Translated, it gives CASSPAVVPSEQYF.

This clone was observed a handful of times. This rearrangement joins TRBV4-1 to TRBJ2-4; maybe TRBD2 (5 bases). CDR1 is MGHRA and CDR2 is YSYEKL in the germline V gene. The V end lost 1 base, the J end lost 7 bases, and 11 bases lay between the germline ends. The CDR3 is 14 residues long. In DNA form, the CDR3 reads TGCGCCAGCAGCCAAGTGGGCCCGGGGAACATTCAGTACTTC. Translated, it gives CASSQVGPGNIQYF.

The chain is built from TRBV27 and TRBJ1-1; 8 bases align to TRBD1. Germline loops: CDR1 MNHEY, CDR2 SMNVEV (reference sequence). V was pared by 6 bases and J by 3 bases, with 0 bases of the junction left unmatched. This CDR3 region has 12 residues. CDR3 protein: CASRQGDTEAFF. The CDR3 coding sequence is TGTGCCAGCAGACAGGGGGACACTGAAGCTTTCTTT.

The J gene is TRBJ1-2, the V gene TRBV5-5; D is ambiguous. The ends were cut back, 0 bases at V and 5 bases at J, with 8 bases in the middle. Looked up from germline, CDR1 is SGHKS and CDR2 is YYEKEE (reference sequence). The CDR3 spans 13 residues. CDR3 sequence (DNA): TGTGCCAGCAGCTTGGACACTAGATATGGCTACACCTTC. It specifies CASSLDTRYGYTF.

This clone has more than one count but fewer than ten. The chain's CDR3 is CASTPGRARREQYF. The DNA of the CDR3 is TGTGCCAGCACCCCTGGCAGGGCTCGCAGGGAGCAGTACTTC. The rearrangement joins TRBV7-9 to TRBJ2-7; tentatively, D is TRBD1 (5 bases). The V gene's germline CDR1 is SEHNR and CDR2 FQNEAQ (reference sequence). V was cut by 7 bases and J by 7 bases, with 20 bases left in between. This CDR3 spans 14 amino acids.

Worth noting for this clone: The junction departs from germline at one end; a sequencing error may be responsible. CDR3 sequence reads: CASSLAGTGRGQYF. In DNA, the CDR3 is TGTGCCAGCAGCCTAGCCGGGACAGGGAGAGGACAGTACTTC. The chain combines TRBV5-1 with TRBJ2-7; the match to TRBD1 covers 9 bases. CDR1 is SGHRS and CDR2 is YFSETQ in the germline V gene. CDR3 length: 14 residues.

This clone was observed a few times. The rearrangement uses TRBV7-8 and TRBJ1-4, with D possibly TRBD1 on 6 matching bases. Trimming took off 6 bases at V and 4 bases at J, with 9 bases between the two ends. Germline V gives CDR1 SGHVS, CDR2 FQNEAQ. CDR3 length: 13 amino acids. The chain's CDR3 is CASRTGNNEKLFF. DNA for the CDR3: TGTGCCAGCAGAACAGGGAATAATGAAAAACTGTTTTTT.